This is a list of T cell receptor beta chains from one sample in a study of T cell responses to AZD1222 COVID-19 vaccine. Sequenced by immunoSEQ multiplex PCR; TCRdb stores in-frame clones only, minus some. This table has approximately 80,000 clones, approximately 85% appearing once. The sample consisted of peripheral blood, taken 28 days after the second AZD1222 dose. The source of these receptors is an adult who received the AZD1222 COVID-19 vaccine. Both conserved end residues are trimmed from each CDR3. A D gene is named only where the DNA matches it firmly.

V gene	D gene	J gene	CDR3 protein
TRBV21-1	.	TRBJ1-1	ASRPGTEAF
TRBV5-4	TRBD1	TRBJ1-6	ASSFRDRESSPLH
TRBV2	TRBD2	TRBJ2-5	ASSVGLAGGGETQY
TRBV24-1	.	TRBJ1-1	ATSFGWNTEAF
TRBV3-1/TRBV3-2	.	TRBJ1-6	ASSLKGGGDNSPLH
TRBV12-3/TRBV12-4	TRBD1	TRBJ1-5	ASIGTGGPQH
TRBV27	.	TRBJ1-3	ASSSGPGNTIY
TRBV4-2	.	TRBJ2-2	ASSHRIPGELF
TRBV27	.	TRBJ1-1	ASSRQRANTEAF
TRBV28	TRBD1	TRBJ1-5	ASRAQGGNQPQH
TRBV29-1	.	TRBJ1-4	SVSADPIEKLF
TRBV9	.	TRBJ2-5	ASSAGGSGETQY
TRBV10-3	TRBD1	TRBJ1-2	AIAAGTGYGYT
TRBV7-2	.	TRBJ1-5	ASSALVHSNQPQH
TRBV3-1/TRBV3-2	.	TRBJ1-2	ASSLQQGSFYGYT
TRBV25-1	.	TRBJ1-5	ASSEYQGLGPQH
TRBV6-5	TRBD2	TRBJ2-3	ASSFGLAGGGDTQY
TRBV11-3	TRBD1	TRBJ1-1	ASSLPGGDTEAF
TRBV7-9	.	TRBJ1-3	ASSLGGYGNTIY
TRBV3-1/TRBV3-2	.	TRBJ2-5	ASSQAGARETQY
TRBV4-1	.	TRBJ2-3	ASSQELGSQTSTDTQY
TRBV19	TRBD1	TRBJ1-2	ASRTGAGYYGYT
TRBV5-1	.	TRBJ1-1	ASIRQGGSEAF
TRBV19	.	TRBJ2-5	ASSMGGGGGETQY
TRBV3-1/TRBV3-2	.	TRBJ1-6	ASSTQSSYNSPLH
TRBV9	TRBD2	TRBJ2-5	ASSVGVAGGPETQY
TRBV11-3	.	TRBJ1-4	ASSPGPGAKLF
TRBV28	.	TRBJ2-1	ASSLSGQGANEQF
TRBV4-1	.	TRBJ1-4	ASSQGLHDNEKLF
TRBV14	.	TRBJ2-3	ASSPAAGVLGTDTQY
TRBV28	.	TRBJ2-2	ASSLYRGRGTGELF
TRBV6-5	.	TRBJ2-6	ASTRSSSGANVLT
TRBV7-8	TRBD1	TRBJ1-4	ASSSGQAPSTTNEKLF
TRBV25-1	.	TRBJ1-2	ASSDGGLRGYT
TRBV9	TRBD1	TRBJ1-6	ASSVGGQGDSPLH
TRBV5-4	TRBD2	TRBJ2-2	ASSFPAGDGTGELF
TRBV19	.	TRBJ2-5	ASSIQGNQETQY
TRBV7-9	TRBD1	TRBJ2-1	ASSLGRRTGDYNEQF